This record covers a single T cell receptor (beta chain). Its antigen is unknown. No base-level quality is on record; no much larger clone is a single base apart. For the CD8 naive samples, CD45RO-negative cells were positively selected for CCR7, yielding a CD45RA+CCR7+ population from which TemRA cells were excluded. The donors were healthy, HIV-negative adults with no recently reported acute infections or vaccinations. All donors were Caucasian adults living in Nashville, Tennessee, USA. Blood was collected by leukapheresis, and PBMCs were isolated by Ficoll-Histopaque density gradient centrifugation and then cryopreserved in liquid nitrogen vapor phase. Analytical flow cytometry was used to check the purity and quantity of each magnetically sorted T cell population. Each sorted fraction had its genomic DNA isolated and then quantified by UV absorbance on a Nanodrop 2000c. This specimen comes from a study of shared clonotypes between healthy human individuals (dated by TCRdb to about 2020). In the study overall: Two women and three men aged 18 to 49 years were included in the cohort. To increase sequencing depth and limit assay-specific biases, different laboratories used diverse techniques to prepare libraries and sequence TCR repertoires. For each donor, three plates each were used for CD4 naive and CD4 memory, two plates were used for CD8 naive, and one plate was used for CD8 memory. Each donor's leukapheresis produced roughly between roughly 0.85 and 10 billion PBMCs. To estimate repertoire size and how much clonotype sharing occurs between individuals, the study deeply sequenced the blood TCR repertoires of about 5 healthy adults. Summary of the overall study and its limitations: Rarefaction of sorted-subset datasets indicated incomplete sequencing despite the large sequencing depth. Naive subsets generally had larger estimated clonotype richness than memory subsets did. The small number of donors limited the genetic and exposure-history diversity represented. Compared with non-shared clonotypes, the clonotypes found in all four sorted-subset donors had higher generation probabilities. Sampling was restricted to blood, and TCR repertoires in tissue are likely to differ from TCR repertoires in blood. Pairwise subsampling led to the expectation that sequencing depth would affect the degree of clonotype sharing among donors. Across a few donors, approximately 5% of naive CD4, more than 3% of naive CD8, roughly 2.3% of memory CD4, and approximately 0.4% of memory CD8 clonotypes were shared.

Using the deep immunoSEQ assay, TCR CDR3 regions were amplified from genomic DNA by multiplex PCR. Extracted genomic DNA from each cell subset was spread evenly across all wells of several immunoSEQ 96-well plates, with each plate serving as a replicate. For sorted subsets, each replicate PCR was loaded with about 0.2 ug genomic DNA, equivalent to approximately 27,000 T cell genomes. Purified libraries were measured with a Qubit 3.0 fluorometer, size-checked on a Bioanalyzer 2100, and measured again with the KAPA Library Quantification kit. Every immunoSEQ 96-well plate was sequenced on a dedicated single-read 150-cycle Illumina NextSeq 550 flow cell. The paper's processing steps were these. The immunoSEQ output contained only junctional sequences without quality scores, so filtering could not match that applied to full-length reads. To assign V/J genes and CDR3, sequences were annotated using PyIR, a Python wrapper for IgBLAST v1.9, with IMGT germline references. Reads with weak V/J assignments (E-value above 1e-6), missing CDR3, stop codons, out-of-frame junctions, or ambiguous translated residues were removed. A V3J clonotype was defined by an identical inferred V gene, J gene, and CDR3 amino acid sequence. Percentage overlap between repertoires was calculated by dividing the number of shared unique clonotypes by the size of the smaller repertoire. RTK rarefaction, the Chao1 estimator, and Recon v2.1 estimates of unobserved clonotypes were used to assess repertoire richness. Generation probabilities were computed with OLGA for all TCRbeta clonotypes obtained by the gDNA method from a handful of donors. Drawn from immuneACCESS, this table holds only the in-frame rearrangements with V and J called that TCRdb kept. Clones are partly lost; checked studies trace under half to an unresolved V gene and leave the rest unexplained. D and trimming come from the DNA, and the V and J calls and clone size come from that table. Here the sample has 2 million to 2.5 million clones; 90% to 95% occur a single time. The top ten clones comprise roughly 1.8% of the sample.

CDR1 and CDR2, per the germline V gene (reference sequence), are MNHEY and SMNVEV. From its cysteine to its phenylalanine, the CDR3 spans 13 amino acids. CDR3 DNA is the only sequence kept; it has 39 bases, read in frame from the first base. V is reduced by 9 bases and J by 2 bases, leaving a spacing of 14 bases between them. The chain is made from TRBV27 and TRBJ2-7; 6 matching bases give a weak D call of TRBD1. The receptor was derived from a man aged 18-30 years in good health. Some clones in this sample may be carry-over from other donors' samples. Sequences were obtained from naive CD8+ T cells from PBMCs. The sample's cell subset or site label, in plain terms: CD45RA+CCR7+. The CDR3 region has the sequence CASGTSAAYEQYF. The DNA sequence follows: TGTGCCAGTGGGACATCCGCAGCCTACGAGCAGTACTTC.